Sequencing of this T cell receptor beta chain was carried out in a study of Ad26.COV2.S vaccination and SARS-CoV-2 variants. Study overall: Into the muscle, Ad26.COV2.S was dosed once or twice, 56 days apart.

To note about this clone: Its antigen is as yet unknown.

General study results and limits: Marked by substantial breadth, spike-specific CD8+ and CD4+ T cell responses were reportedly seen after vaccination.

TCRdb's copy holds only in-frame clones and misses some; the assay was immunoSEQ multiplex PCR. The table shows roughly 270,000 clones, with about 87% occurring only once. Treatment: approximately 18 received Ad26.COV2.S at low or high dose, single or two shots; about 5 received placebo; per-sample allocation not given. After the first vaccine or placebo injection, samples were drawn on day 63. In Boston, the donor was an adult between 18-55 years of age. The source of this sequence is a person between 18 and 65 years old who received the Ad26.COV2.S COVID-19 vaccine or a placebo. The specimen was peripheral blood, collected in a trial of Ad26.COV2.S vaccine versus placebo.

In nucleotides, the CDR3 is TGTGCCAGCAGCGTTAGGGGCGGCGGGGGAAGCTACAATGAGCAGTTCTTC. Its protein is CASSVRGGGGSYNEQFF. V and J are TRBV9 and TRBJ2-1; 7 bases agree with TRBD2. The CDR3 is 17 residues long. J lost 3 bases, V lost 2 bases, and 11 bases had no gene match. Germline lookup yields CDR1 SGDLS and CDR2 YYNGEE.